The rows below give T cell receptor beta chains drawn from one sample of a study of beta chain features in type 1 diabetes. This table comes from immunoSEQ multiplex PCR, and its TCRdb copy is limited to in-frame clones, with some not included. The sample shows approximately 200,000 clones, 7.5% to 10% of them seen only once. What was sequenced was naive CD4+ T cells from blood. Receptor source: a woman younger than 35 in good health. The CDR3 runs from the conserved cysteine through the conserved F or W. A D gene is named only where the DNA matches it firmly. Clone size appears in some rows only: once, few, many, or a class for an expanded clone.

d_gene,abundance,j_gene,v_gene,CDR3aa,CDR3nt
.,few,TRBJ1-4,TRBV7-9,CASSSPRSSEKLFF,TGTGCCAGCAGCTCCCCCCGGAGCTCCGAAAAACTGTTTTTT
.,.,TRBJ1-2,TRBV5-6,CASSSDNYGYTF,TGTGCCAGCAGCTCAGATAACTATGGCTACACCTTC
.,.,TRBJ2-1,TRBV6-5,CASSREGVSYNEQFF,TGTGCCAGCAGCCGAGAAGGGGTCTCCTACAATGAGCAGTTCTTC
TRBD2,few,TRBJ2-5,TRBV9,CASSVGWGGTLTQYF,TGTGCCAGCAGCGTAGGCTGGGGGGGGACCTTGACCCAGTACTTC
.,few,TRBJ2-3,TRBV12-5,CASGLELDAWNTDTQYF,TGTGCTAGTGGTTTGGAACTAGACGCATGGAACACAGATACGCAGTATTTT
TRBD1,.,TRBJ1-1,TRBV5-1,CASSLGAGGSTEAFF,TGCGCCAGCAGCTTGGGGGCAGGGGGGTCTACTGAAGCTTTCTTT
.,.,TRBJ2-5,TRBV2,CASNGGETQYF,TGTGCCAGCAACGGGGGAGAGACCCAGTACTTC
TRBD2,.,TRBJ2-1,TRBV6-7,CASSYSTGAGADNEQFF,TGTGCCAGCAGTTACTCGACCGGAGCGGGAGCCGACAATGAGCAGTTCTTC
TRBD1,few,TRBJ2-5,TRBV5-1,CASSLGTGTQETQYF,TGCGCCAGCAGCTTGGGGACAGGGACCCAAGAGACCCAGTACTTC
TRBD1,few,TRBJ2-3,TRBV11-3,CASTRDRADTQYF,TGTGCCAGCACCCGGGACAGGGCGGATACGCAGTATTTT
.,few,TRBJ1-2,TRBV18,CASSPPRGDAMRGYTF,TGTGCCAGCTCACCACCCAGGGGCGACGCTATGCGGGGCTACACCTTC
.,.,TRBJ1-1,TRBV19,CASRGTLGQHTEAFF,TGTGCCAGTAGGGGCACGCTCGGACAGCACACTGAAGCTTTCTTT
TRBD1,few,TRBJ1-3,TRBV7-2,CASSRTGGDGNTIYF,TGTGCCAGCAGCCGGACAGGGGGCGATGGAAACACCATATATTTT
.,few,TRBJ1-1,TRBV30,CAWSSGPGHWRAFF,TGTGCCTGGAGTTCAGGCCCGGGACATTGGCGAGCTTTCTTT
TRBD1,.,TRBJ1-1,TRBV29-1,CSVHGQGGFRTEAFF,TGCAGCGTTCACGGACAGGGGGGGTTTCGGACTGAAGCTTTCTTT
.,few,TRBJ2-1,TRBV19,CASSKVGGSHEQFF,TGTGCCAGTAGTAAGGTGGGGGGAAGCCATGAGCAGTTCTTC
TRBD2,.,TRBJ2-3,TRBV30,CAWATQAGYTDTQYF,TGTGCCTGGGCCACCCAAGCGGGGTACACAGATACGCAGTATTTT
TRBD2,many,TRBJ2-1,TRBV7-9,CASTSREGAGNEQFF,TGTGCCAGCACCTCGCGGGAGGGCGCAGGCAATGAGCAGTTCTTC
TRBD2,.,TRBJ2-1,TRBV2,CASSSEGGGGFSSYNEQFF,TGTGCCAGCAGCAGTGAGGGCGGGGGGGGATTCAGCTCCTACAATGAGCAGTTCTTC
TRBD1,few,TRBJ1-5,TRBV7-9,CASSSTGNSNQPQHF,TGTGCCAGCAGCTCGACAGGGAATAGCAATCAGCCCCAGCATTTT
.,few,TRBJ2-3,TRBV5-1,CASSSDSDTQYF,TGCGCCAGCAGCTCCGACTCAGATACGCAGTATTTT
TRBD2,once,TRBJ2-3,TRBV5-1,CASSLGSGDSDTQYF,TGCGCCAGCAGCTTGGGTAGCGGGGACTCGGATACGCAGTATTTT
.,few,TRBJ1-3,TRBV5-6,CASSFATVHSGNTIYF,TGTGCCAGCAGCTTTGCGACAGTACACTCTGGAAACACCATATATTTT
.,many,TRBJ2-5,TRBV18,CASSPGGETQYF,TGTGCCAGCTCACCCGGAGGAGAGACCCAGTACTTC
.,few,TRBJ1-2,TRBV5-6,CASSLNRARTF,TGTGCCAGCAGCTTAAACAGGGCCAGGACCTTC
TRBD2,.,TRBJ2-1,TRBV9,CASSVDVTSGRADGQFF,TGTGCCAGCAGCGTAGATGTAACTAGCGGGAGGGCGGACGGGCAGTTCTTC
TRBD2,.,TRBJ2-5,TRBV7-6,CASKAGGISLKETQYF,TGTGCCAGCAAAGCGGGGGGGATAAGTCTCAAAGAGACCCAGTACTTC
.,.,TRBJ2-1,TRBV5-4,CASSSLSSLGNEQFF,TGTGCCAGCAGCTCCCTCTCTAGCTTAGGCAATGAGCAGTTCTTC
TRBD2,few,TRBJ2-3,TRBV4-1,CASSQDRTSGSTDTQYF,TGCGCCAGCAGCCAAGACCGGACTAGCGGGAGCACAGATACGCAGTATTTT
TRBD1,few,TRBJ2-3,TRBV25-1,CASSEQRGQSPTDTQYF,TGTGCCAGCAGTGAACAACGGGGACAGTCACCCACAGATACGCAGTATTTT
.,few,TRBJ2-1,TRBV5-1,CASSRGTSNNEQFF,TGCGCCAGCAGCAGAGGGACTTCCAACAATGAGCAGTTCTTC
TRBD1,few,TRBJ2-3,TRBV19,CATGTGGTDTQYF,TGTGCCACCGGGACAGGCGGCACAGATACGCAGTATTTT
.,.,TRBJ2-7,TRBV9,CASSVASTPNEQYF,TGTGCCAGCAGCGTAGCTAGTACCCCTAACGAGCAGTACTTC
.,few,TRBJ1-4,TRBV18,CASSPPSREKLFF,TGTGCCAGCTCACCACCGAGCCGTGAAAAACTGTTTTTT
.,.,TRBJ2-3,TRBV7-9,CASSANRAGTDTQYF,TGTGCCAGCAGCGCTAACAGGGCCGGCACAGATACGCAGTATTTT
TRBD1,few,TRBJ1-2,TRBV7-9,CASSLVDRDGYTF,TGTGCCAGCAGCTTAGTGGACAGGGATGGCTACACCTTC